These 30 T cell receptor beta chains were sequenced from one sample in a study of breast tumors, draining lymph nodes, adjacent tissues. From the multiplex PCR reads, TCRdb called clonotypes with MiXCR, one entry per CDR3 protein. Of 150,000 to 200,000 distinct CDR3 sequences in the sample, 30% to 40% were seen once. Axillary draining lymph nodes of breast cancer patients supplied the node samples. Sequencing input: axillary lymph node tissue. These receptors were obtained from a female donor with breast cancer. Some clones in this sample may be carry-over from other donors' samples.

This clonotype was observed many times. The CDR3, as DNA: TGTGCCAGCTCACCAATGACGAGGGGCTCAGAGACCCAGTACTTC. This encodes CASSPMTRGSETQYF. The gene calls are TRBV18 and TRBJ2-5, with D perhaps assigned TRBD1 or TRBD2 (5 bases each). Trimming left V 2 bases short and J 4 bases short, with 14 bases between. Germline V gives CDR1 KGHSH, CDR2 LQKENI. The CDR3 has 15 amino acids.

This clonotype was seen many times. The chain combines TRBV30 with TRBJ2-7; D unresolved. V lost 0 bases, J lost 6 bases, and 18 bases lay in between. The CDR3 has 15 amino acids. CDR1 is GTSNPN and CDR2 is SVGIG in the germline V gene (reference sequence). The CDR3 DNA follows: TGTGCCTGGAGTGTACAGAGACACGATTTAAGCGAGCAGTACTTC. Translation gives CAWSVQRHDLSEQYF. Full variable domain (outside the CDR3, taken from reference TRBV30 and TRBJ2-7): SQTIHQWPATLVQPVGSPLSLECTVEGTSNPNLYWYRQAAGRGLQLLFYSVGIGQISSEVPQNLSASRPQDRQFILSSKKLLLSDSGFYLCAWSVQRHDLSEQYFGPGTRLTVT.

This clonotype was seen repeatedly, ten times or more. CDR3 sequence reads: CASSFRGIASSYNEQFF. Here the CDR3 DNA reads TGTGCCAGCAGCTTCCGGGGGATAGCAAGCTCCTACAATGAGCAGTTCTTC. The chain is built from TRBV7-2 and TRBJ2-1; D perhaps matches TRBD2 (6 bases). Germline loops: CDR1 SGHTA, CDR2 FQGNSA. Trimming left V 3 bases short and J 0 bases short, with 15 bases between. This CDR3 has 17 amino acids.

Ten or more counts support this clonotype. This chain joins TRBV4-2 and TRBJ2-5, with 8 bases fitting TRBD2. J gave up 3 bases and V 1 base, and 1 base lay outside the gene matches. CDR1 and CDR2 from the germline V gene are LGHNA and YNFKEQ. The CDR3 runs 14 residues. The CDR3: CASSQAGGEETQYF. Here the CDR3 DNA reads TGTGCCAGCAGCCAAGCGGGAGGGGAAGAGACCCAGTACTTC.

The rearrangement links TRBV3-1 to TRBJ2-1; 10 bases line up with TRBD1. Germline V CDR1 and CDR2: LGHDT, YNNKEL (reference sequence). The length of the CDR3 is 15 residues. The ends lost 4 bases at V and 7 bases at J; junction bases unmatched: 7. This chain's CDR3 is CASSLGDRGPNEQFF. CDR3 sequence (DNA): TGTGCCAGCAGCCTCGGGGACAGGGGCCCAAATGAGCAGTTCTTC.

CDR3 protein: CASSVTSGDGRSNQPQHF. The CDR3 region has the DNA TGTGCCAGCAGCGTCACTAGCGGGGACGGGAGAAGCAATCAGCCCCAGCATTTT. V and J are TRBV6-5 and TRBJ1-5; D may be TRBD1 (5 bases). The ends were cut back, 6 bases at V and 1 base at J, with 22 bases in the middle. In germline, CDR1 is MNHEY, CDR2 SVGAGI. This CDR3 region has 18 residues.

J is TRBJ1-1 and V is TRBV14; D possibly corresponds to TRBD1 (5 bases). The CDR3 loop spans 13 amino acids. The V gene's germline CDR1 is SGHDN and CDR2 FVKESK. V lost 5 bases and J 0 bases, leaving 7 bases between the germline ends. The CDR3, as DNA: TGTGCCAGCAGCTGGGGGATGAACACTGAAGCTTTCTTT. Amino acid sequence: CASSWGMNTEAFF. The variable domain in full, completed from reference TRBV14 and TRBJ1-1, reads EAGVTQFPSHSVIEKGQTVTLRCDPISGHDNLYWYRRVMGKEIKFLLHFVKESKQDESGMPNNRFLAERTGGTYSTLKVQPAELEDSGVYFCASSWGMNTEAFFGQGTRLTVV.

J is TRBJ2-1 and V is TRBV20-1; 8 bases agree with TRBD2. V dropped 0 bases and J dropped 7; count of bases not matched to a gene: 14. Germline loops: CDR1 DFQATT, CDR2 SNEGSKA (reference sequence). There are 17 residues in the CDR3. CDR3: CSARDLKVAGHLNEQFF. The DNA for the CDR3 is TGCAGTGCTAGAGATTTAAAAGTAGCGGGGCATTTAAATGAGCAGTTCTTC.

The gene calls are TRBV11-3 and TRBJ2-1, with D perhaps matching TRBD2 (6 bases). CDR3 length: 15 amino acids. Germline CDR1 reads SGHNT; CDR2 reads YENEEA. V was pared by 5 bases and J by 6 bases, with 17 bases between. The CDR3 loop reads CASSLQAGPSNEQFF. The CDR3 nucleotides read TGTGCCAGCAGCCTCCAGGCGGGACCGAGCAATGAGCAGTTCTTC.

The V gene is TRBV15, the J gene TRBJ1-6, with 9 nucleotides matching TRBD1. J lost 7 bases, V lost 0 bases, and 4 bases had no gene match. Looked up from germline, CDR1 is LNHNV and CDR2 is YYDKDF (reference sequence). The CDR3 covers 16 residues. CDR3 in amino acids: CATSRDGTGTNSPLHF. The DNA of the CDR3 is TGTGCCACCAGCAGAGATGGGACAGGGACCAATTCACCCCTCCACTTT.

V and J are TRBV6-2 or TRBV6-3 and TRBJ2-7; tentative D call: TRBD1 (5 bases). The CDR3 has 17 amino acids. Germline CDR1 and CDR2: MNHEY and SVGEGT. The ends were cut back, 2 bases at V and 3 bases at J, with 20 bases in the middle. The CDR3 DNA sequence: TGTGCCAGCAGTTACGACCCACAGGAACTATTCCACTACGAGCAGTACTTC. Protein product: CASSYDPQELFHYEQYF.

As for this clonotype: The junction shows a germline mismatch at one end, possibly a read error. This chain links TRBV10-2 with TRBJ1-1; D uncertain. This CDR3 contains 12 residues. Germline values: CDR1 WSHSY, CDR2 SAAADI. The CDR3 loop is CASSELGTEALF. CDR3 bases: TGCGCCAGCAGCGAACTAGGTACTGAAGCTCTCTTT.

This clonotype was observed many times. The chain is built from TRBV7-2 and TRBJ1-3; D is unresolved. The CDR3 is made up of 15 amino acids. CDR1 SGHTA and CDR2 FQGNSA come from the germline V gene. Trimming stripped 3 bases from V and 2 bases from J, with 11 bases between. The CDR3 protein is CASSFAGLAGNTIYF. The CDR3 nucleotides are TGTGCCAGCAGCTTCGCAGGTCTCGCTGGAAACACCATATATTTT.

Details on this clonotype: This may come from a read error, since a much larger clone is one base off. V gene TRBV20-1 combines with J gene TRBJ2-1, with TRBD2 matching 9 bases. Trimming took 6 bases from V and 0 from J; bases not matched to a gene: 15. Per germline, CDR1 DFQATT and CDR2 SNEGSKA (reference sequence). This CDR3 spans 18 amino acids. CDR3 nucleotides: TGCAGTGCCCTTCCCCCAGCGGGGGGTGCCCCCTCCTACAATGAGCAGTTCTTC. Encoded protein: CSALPPAGGAPSYNEQFF.

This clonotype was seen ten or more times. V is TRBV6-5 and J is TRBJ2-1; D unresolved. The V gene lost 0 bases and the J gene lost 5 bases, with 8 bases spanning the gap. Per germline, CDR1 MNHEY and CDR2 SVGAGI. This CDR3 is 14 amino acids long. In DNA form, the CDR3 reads TGTGCCAGCAGTTACTCGGGTAGGAACAATGAGCAGTTCTTC. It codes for CASSYSGRNNEQFF.

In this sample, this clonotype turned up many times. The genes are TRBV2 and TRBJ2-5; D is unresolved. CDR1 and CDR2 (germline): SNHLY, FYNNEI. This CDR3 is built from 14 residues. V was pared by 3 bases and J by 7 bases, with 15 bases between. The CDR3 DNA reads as TGTGCCAGCAGTGAGGGTCTGTGGAGTGGGACCCAGTACTTC. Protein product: CASSEGLWSGTQYF.

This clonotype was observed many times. CDR3: CASSLGGGTSYEQYF. Written as DNA, the CDR3 is TGTGCCAGCAGTTTAGGTGGCGGGACCTCCTACGAGCAGTACTTC. V usage is TRBV28 and J usage is TRBJ2-7, with a possible D match to TRBD2 (6 bases). CDR1 MDHEN and CDR2 SYDVKM come from the germline V gene. Trimming removed 2 bases from V and 0 bases from J, with 11 bases in between. This CDR3 comprises 15 residues.

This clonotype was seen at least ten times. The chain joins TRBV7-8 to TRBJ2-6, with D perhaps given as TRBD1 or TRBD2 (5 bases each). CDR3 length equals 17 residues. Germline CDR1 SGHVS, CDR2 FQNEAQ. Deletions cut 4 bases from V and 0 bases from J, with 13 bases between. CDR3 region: CASSSGTAFSGANVLTF. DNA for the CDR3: TGTGCCAGCAGCTCCGGGACCGCCTTCTCTGGGGCCAACGTCCTGACTTTC. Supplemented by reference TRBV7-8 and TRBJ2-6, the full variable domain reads GAGVSQSPRYKVAKRGQDVALRCDPISGHVSLFWYQQALGQGPEFLTYFQNEAQLDKSGLPSDRFFAERPEGSVSTLKIQRTQQEDSAVYLCASSSGTAFSGANVLTFGAGSRLTVL.

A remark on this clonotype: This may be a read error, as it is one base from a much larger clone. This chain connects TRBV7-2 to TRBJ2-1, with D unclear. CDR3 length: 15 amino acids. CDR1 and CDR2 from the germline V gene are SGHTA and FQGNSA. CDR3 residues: CASSLDYSTYNEQLF. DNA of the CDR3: TGTGCCAGCAGCTTAGACTACTCCACCTACAATGAGCAGCTCTTC.

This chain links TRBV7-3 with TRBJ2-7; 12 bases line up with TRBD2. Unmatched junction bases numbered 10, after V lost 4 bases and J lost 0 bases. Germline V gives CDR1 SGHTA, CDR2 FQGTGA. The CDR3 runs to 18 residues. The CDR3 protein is CASSSDGLAGRSSYEQYF. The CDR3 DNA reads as TGTGCCAGCAGCTCCGACGGACTAGCGGGAAGGAGCTCCTACGAGCAGTACTTC.

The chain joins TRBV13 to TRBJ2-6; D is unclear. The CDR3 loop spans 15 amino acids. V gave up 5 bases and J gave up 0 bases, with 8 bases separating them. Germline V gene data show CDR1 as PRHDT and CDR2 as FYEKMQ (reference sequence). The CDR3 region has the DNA TGTGCCAGCAGCGGAACGAACTCTGGGGCCAACGTCCTGACTTTC. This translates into CASSGTNSGANVLTF.

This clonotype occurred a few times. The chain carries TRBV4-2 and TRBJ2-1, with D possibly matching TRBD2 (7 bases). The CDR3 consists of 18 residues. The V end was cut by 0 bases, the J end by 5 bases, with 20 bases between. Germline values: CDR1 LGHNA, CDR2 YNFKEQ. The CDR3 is CASSQERIGGGLNNEQFF. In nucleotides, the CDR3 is TGTGCCAGCAGCCAAGAGCGGATTGGGGGGGGCCTCAACAATGAGCAGTTCTTC.

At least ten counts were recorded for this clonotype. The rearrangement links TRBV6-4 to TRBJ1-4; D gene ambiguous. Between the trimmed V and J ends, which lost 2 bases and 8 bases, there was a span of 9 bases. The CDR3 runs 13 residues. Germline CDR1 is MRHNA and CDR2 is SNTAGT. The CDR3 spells CASSDPVIEKLFF. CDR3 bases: TGTGCCAGCAGTGACCCTGTCATAGAAAAACTGTTTTTT.

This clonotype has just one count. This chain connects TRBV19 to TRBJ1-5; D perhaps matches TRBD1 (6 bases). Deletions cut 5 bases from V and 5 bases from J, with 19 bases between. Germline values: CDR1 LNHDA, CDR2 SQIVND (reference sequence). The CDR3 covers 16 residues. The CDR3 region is CASSLLDRILDQPQHF. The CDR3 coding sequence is TGTGCCAGTAGTTTACTCGACAGGATACTTGATCAGCCCCAGCATTTT.

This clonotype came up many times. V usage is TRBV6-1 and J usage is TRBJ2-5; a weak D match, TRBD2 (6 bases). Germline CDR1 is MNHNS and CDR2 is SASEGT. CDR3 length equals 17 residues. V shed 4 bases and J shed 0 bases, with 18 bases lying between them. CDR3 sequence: CASSGGGTLANQETQYF. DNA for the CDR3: TGTGCCAGCAGTGGAGGAGGGACTCTAGCGAACCAAGAGACCCAGTACTTC.

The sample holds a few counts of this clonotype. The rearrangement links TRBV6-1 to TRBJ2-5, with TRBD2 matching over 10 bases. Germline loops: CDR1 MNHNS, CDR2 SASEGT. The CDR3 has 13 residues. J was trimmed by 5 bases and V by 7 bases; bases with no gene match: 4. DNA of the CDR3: TGTGCCAGCAAGCGGGGGGGGGGCGAGACCCAGTACTTC. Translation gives CASKRGGGETQYF.

The DNA of the CDR3 is TGTGCCAGCAGTTTACTTTCCCACGAGCAGTACTTC. Protein sequence: CASSLLSHEQYF. The chain recombines TRBV28 with TRBJ2-7, with D hard to call. Looked up from germline, CDR1 is MDHEN and CDR2 is SYDVKM. V lost 2 bases, J lost 5 bases, and 7 bases lay in between. The CDR3 has 12 residues.

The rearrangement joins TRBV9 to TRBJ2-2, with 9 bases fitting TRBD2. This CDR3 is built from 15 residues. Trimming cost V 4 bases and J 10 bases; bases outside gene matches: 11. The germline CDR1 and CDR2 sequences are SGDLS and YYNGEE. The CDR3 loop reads CASSPEGTSISELFF. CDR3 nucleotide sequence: TGTGCCAGCAGCCCAGAGGGGACTAGCATATCGGAGCTGTTTTTT.

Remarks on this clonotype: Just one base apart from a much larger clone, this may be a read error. In DNA, the CDR3 is TGCGCCAGCAGCTTGGCGGGGGGAGCTAACCATGGCTACACCTTC. Translating it yields CASSLAGGANHGYTF. The rearrangement uses TRBV5-1 and TRBJ1-2; a weak D match, TRBD1 (5 bases). Germline V gene sequence: CDR1 SGHRS, CDR2 YFSETQ. This CDR3 is built from 15 residues.

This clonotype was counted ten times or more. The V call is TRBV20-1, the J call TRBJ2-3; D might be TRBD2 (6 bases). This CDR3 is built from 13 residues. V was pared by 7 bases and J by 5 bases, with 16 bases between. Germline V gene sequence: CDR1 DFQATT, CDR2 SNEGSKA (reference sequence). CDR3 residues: CSVYPGRKDTQYF. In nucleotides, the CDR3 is TGCAGTGTATATCCAGGGAGGAAAGATACGCAGTATTTT.